Below, 15 T cell receptor beta chains from the same sample are listed, as sequenced in a study of blood T cell repertoires in COVID-19. TCRdb's table, derived via immunoSEQ multiplex PCR, lists solely in-frame clones and lacks some. The sample records fewer than 500,000 clones, 70% to 90% being singletons. Input material: PBMCs or T cells enriched from blood (not recorded which). The receptor source for this set is a woman younger than 30 with acute COVID-19.

This clone was observed once. This chain uses TRBV29-1 with TRBJ2-3, with 9 bases fitting TRBD1. Germline values: CDR1 SQVTM, CDR2 ANQGSEA. CDR3 size: 16 residues. The J segment lost 4 bases and the V segment lost 7 bases, leaving 15 bases of the junction unmatched. The CDR3 here is CSATHRRQGVSDTQYF. CDR3 coding DNA: TGCAGCGCAACACACCGACGACAGGGGGTCTCAGATACGCAGTATTTT.

This chain uses TRBV29-1 with TRBJ2-1; 11 bases agree with TRBD2. The CDR3 runs 14 residues. The germline V gene encodes CDR1 SQVTM and CDR2 ANQGSEA. The V segment lost 5 bases and the J segment 6 bases; nucleotides outside the gene matches: 6. The CDR3 DNA is TGCAGCGTTTCTAGCGGGAGGTATCCCAATGAGCAGTTCTTC. Translated, it gives CSVSSGRYPNEQFF.

This rearrangement joins TRBV29-1 to TRBJ2-7; no definite D call. Germline CDR1 reads SQVTM; CDR2 reads ANQGSEA. Deletions cut 3 bases from V and 9 bases from J, with 15 bases between. CDR3 length: 12 residues. CDR3 DNA: TGCAGCGTTGAGGGTGACGCCACAGCGCAGTACTTC. Translating gives CSVEGDATAQYF.

The chain has TRBV19 and TRBJ2-3, with TRBD2 as a possible D gene (6 bases). Germline values: CDR1 LNHDA, CDR2 SQIVND (reference sequence). Trimming removed 3 bases at V and 1 base at J, with 8 bases between. This CDR3 is 14 amino acids long. The CDR3 region is CASSIERGTDTQYF. For the CDR3, the DNA is TGTGCCAGTAGTATCGAGCGGGGCACAGATACGCAGTATTTT.

This chain joins TRBV7-8 and TRBJ2-1; 7 bases align to TRBD1. The CDR3 is 14 residues long. CDR1 SGHVS and CDR2 FQNEAQ come from the germline V gene. Losses at the gene ends were 10 bases for V and 5 bases for J; bases not matched to a gene: 11. The CDR3 coding sequence is TGTGCCAACGCTCCCGGGACAGATGACAATGAGCAGTTCTTC. It specifies CANAPGTDDNEQFF.

The chain uses TRBV3-1 (or the pseudogene TRBV3-2) and TRBJ2-7; perhaps TRBD2 as D (7 bases). Trimming stripped 1 base from V and 1 base from J, with 14 bases between. Germline CDR1 reads LGHDT; CDR2 reads YNNKEL (reference sequence). This CDR3 is built from 16 residues. The CDR3 DNA is TGTGCCAGCAGCCAAGGTTGGGGGGGCGGATCCTACGAGCAGTACTTC. It is translated as CASSQGWGGGSYEQYF.

The count of this clone is one. The V gene is TRBV7-8, the J gene TRBJ2-1; 7 bases are a match to TRBD2. This CDR3 comprises 18 residues. Per germline, CDR1 SGHVS and CDR2 FQNEAQ. V lost 7 bases to trimming and J lost 0 bases; unmatched junction nucleotides: 15. CDR3: CASTSYSPREGSYNEQFF. Written as DNA, the CDR3 is TGTGCCAGCACCTCTTACTCTCCCAGGGAGGGCTCCTACAATGAGCAGTTCTTC. The full variable domain, rest sourced from reference TRBV7-8 and TRBJ2-1, is GAGVSQSPRYKVAKRGQDVALRCDPISGHVSLFWYQQALGQGPEFLTYFQNEAQLDKSGLPSDRFFAERPEGSVSTLKIQRTQQEDSAVYLCASTSYSPREGSYNEQFFGPGTRLTVL.

The chain recombines TRBV3-1 (or the pseudogene TRBV3-2) with TRBJ1-4; D remains ambiguous. Trimming cost V 0 bases and J 5 bases, with 10 bases left between them. CDR1 and CDR2 (germline): LGHDT, YNNKEL (reference sequence). The CDR3 has 15 residues. CDR3 nucleotides: TGTGCCAGCAGCCAAGATCTATCCGGGAATGAAAAACTGTTTTTT. Protein: CASSQDLSGNEKLFF.

The rearrangement links TRBV10-3 to TRBJ2-2, with 9 bases that match TRBD2. V trimming: 8 bases; J trimming: 0 bases; junction bases outside the gene matches: 7. The CDR3 spans 16 residues. CDR1 is ENHRY, CDR2 SYGVKD, per germline. CDR3 residues: CAIGAGGGTNTGELFF. CDR3 nucleotides: TGTGCCATCGGGGCGGGAGGGGGAACGAACACCGGGGAGCTGTTTTTT.

J is TRBJ1-2 and V is TRBV5-1; no reliable D call. Germline CDR1 and CDR2: SGHRS and YFSETQ. Trimming shortened V by 4 bases and J by 3 bases, and 10 bases separated the two germline ends. The CDR3 extends over 13 amino acids. The DNA of the CDR3 is TGCGCCAGCAGCCCCCGGGAGCACTATGGCTACACCTTC. Its protein product is CASSPREHYGYTF.

V gene TRBV3-1 (or the pseudogene TRBV3-2) combines with J gene TRBJ1-5, with D possibly being TRBD1 (6 bases). The ends were cut back, 0 bases at V and 6 bases at J, with 12 bases in the middle. The CDR3 runs to 15 residues. From germline, CDR1 is LGHDT and CDR2 YNNKEL (reference sequence). CDR3 DNA sequence: TGTGCCAGCAGCCAAGACAGGGGTAATACTCAGCCCCAGCATTTT. Translation: CASSQDRGNTQPQHF.

J is TRBJ2-2 and V is TRBV30; 7 nucleotides align to TRBD2. CDR1 and CDR2 from the germline V gene are GTSNPN and SVGIG (reference sequence). J was trimmed by 2 bases and V by 2 bases; bases with no gene match: 2. This CDR3 has 14 amino acids. CDR3 DNA sequence: TGTGCCTGGAGTCAGGGACTAAACACCGGGGAGCTGTTTTTT. Encoded protein: CAWSQGLNTGELFF.

A single count supports this clone. The V and J genes are TRBV19 and TRBJ2-3; D unresolved. The V gene's germline CDR1 is LNHDA and CDR2 SQIVND (reference sequence). V was clipped by 3 bases and J by 5 bases, with 15 bases between them. The CDR3 loop spans 15 amino acids. CDR3 protein: CASSIGLKRGDTQYF. As DNA, the CDR3 is TGTGCCAGTAGTATCGGTCTAAAGAGAGGAGATACGCAGTATTTT.

The V call is TRBV7-9, the J call TRBJ1-5; 8 bases match TRBD1. CDR3 size: 16 residues. Trimming at V came to 5 bases and at J to 1 base, leaving 7 bases not matched to a gene. Germline lookup yields CDR1 SEHNR and CDR2 FQNEAQ (reference sequence). The CDR3 coding sequence is TGTGCCAGCAGCCCCGGGACAGGCGAGAGCAATCAGCCCCAGCATTTT. Translating gives CASSPGTGESNQPQHF.

This chain links TRBV9 with TRBJ2-7; 9 bases are shared with TRBD1. The CDR3 contains 15 residues. Looked up from germline, CDR1 is SGDLS and CDR2 is YYNGEE. Trimming at V came to 3 bases and at J to 4 bases, leaving 8 bases not matched to a gene. As DNA, the CDR3 is TGTGCCAGCAGCGCAACCGGGACAGGGTATTACGAGCAGTACTTC. Its protein product is CASSATGTGYYEQYF.